These T cell receptor beta chains were read from a single sample in a study of blood T cell repertoires in COVID-19. Produced via immunoSEQ multiplex PCR; TCRdb's table is partial and in-frame only. Of around 56,000 clones detected, roughly nine tenths appear once; the ten largest clones hold around 7.3%. The sample was peripheral blood. Receptors were obtained from a woman between 55 and 75 years old with active or convalescent COVID-19. CDR3s include the opening cysteine and the closing phenylalanine or tryptophan. A D gene is named only where the DNA matches it firmly. Clone size, where shown, is once, few, many, or a class for clones that have expanded.

j_call cdr3_length clone_size v_call d_call cdr3_aa cdr3_nt
TRBJ1-5 15 NA TRBV18 NA CASKGGNEDTQPQHF TGTGCCAGCAAAGGAGGGAATGAGGACACACAGCCCCAGCATTTT
TRBJ1-5 13 few TRBV6-5 TRBD1 CASRTTGGQPQHF TGTGCCAGCAGAACAACAGGGGGTCAGCCCCAGCATTTT
TRBJ1-5 15 NA TRBV6-5 NA CASIVGLNGNQPQHF TGTGCCAGCATAGTTGGGCTGAACGGCAATCAGCCCCAGCATTTT
TRBJ2-2 16 NA TRBV11-2 TRBD2 CASSLDRAGGTRELFF TGTGCCAGCAGCTTAGATCGGGCGGGAGGCACCAGGGAGCTGTTTTTT
TRBJ1-1 14 NA TRBV4-1 NA CASSQVSGDTEAFF TGCGCCAGCAGCCAAGTATCCGGGGACACTGAAGCTTTCTTT
TRBJ1-5 13 NA TRBV3-1/TRBV3-2 NA CASSQKGDQPQHF TGTGCCAGCAGCCAAAAGGGGGATCAGCCCCAGCATTTT
TRBJ2-2 15 NA TRBV27 NA CASSRLLAPTGELFF TGTGCCAGCAGTCGTTTACTAGCCCCTACCGGGGAGCTGTTTTTT
TRBJ1-6 14 NA TRBV30 TRBD1 CAWSFGTENSPLHF TGTGCCTGGAGCTTCGGGACAGAAAATTCACCCCTCCACTTT
TRBJ1-5 15 NA TRBV15 NA CATSRDQGFYQPQHF TGTGCCACCAGCAGAGATCAGGGGTTTTATCAGCCCCAGCATTTT
TRBJ1-4 15 NA TRBV19 NA CASGGATSTNEKLFF TGTGCCAGTGGTGGAGCAACCTCAACTAATGAAAAACTGTTTTTT
TRBJ1-5 14 once TRBV5-6 NA CASSLGTGNQPQHF TGTGCCAGCAGCTTAGGCACAGGGAATCAGCCCCAGCATTTT
TRBJ1-3 13 NA TRBV7-9 NA CASRRDSGDTIYF TGTGCCAGCAGGCGGGATTCAGGAGACACCATATATTTT
TRBJ2-3 15 NA TRBV9 NA CASSEQASGTYRQYF TGTGCCAGCAGCGAGCAAGCATCCGGGACATATAGGCAGTATTTT
TRBJ2-7 14 NA TRBV5-1 NA CASSLGTVSYEQYF TGCGCCAGCAGCTTGGGGACTGTATCCTACGAGCAGTACTTC
TRBJ2-4 16 NA TRBV9 NA CASSPQWDIFKNIQYF TGTGCCAGCAGCCCCCAATGGGACATCTTCAAAAACATTCAGTACTTC
TRBJ1-4 14 NA TRBV28 TRBD1 CASIARTGHEKLFF TGTGCCAGCATTGCCCGGACAGGGCATGAAAAACTGTTTTTT
TRBJ1-1 13 NA TRBV28 NA CASEGALNTEAFF TGTGCCTCCGAAGGGGCCCTGAACACTGAAGCTTTCTTT
TRBJ1-4 15 NA TRBV28 TRBD1 CASTGTGGLGEKLFF TGTGCCAGCACCGGGACAGGGGGGCTAGGTGAAAAACTGTTTTTT
TRBJ2-7 14 NA TRBV10-3 TRBD2 CAISGTSGSSLEYF TGTGCCATCAGTGGGACTAGCGGGAGTTCCCTGGAGTACTTC
TRBJ2-7 16 NA TRBV5-1 NA CASSLVSSRSSYEQYF TGCGCCAGCAGCTTGGTTTCTAGCCGGAGCTCCTACGAGCAGTACTTC
TRBJ2-3 14 NA TRBV3-1/TRBV3-2 NA CASSHGAATDTQYF TGTGCCAGCAGCCACGGAGCGGCCACAGATACGCAGTATTTT
TRBJ2-3 15 NA TRBV6-6 TRBD2 CASSFWTSGGDTQYF TGTGCCAGCAGTTTCTGGACTAGCGGGGGAGATACGCAGTATTTT
TRBJ2-1 18 NA TRBV19 NA CASSPSSLATSSYNEQFF TGTGCCAGTAGTCCATCCTCCCTAGCGACGAGCTCCTACAATGAGCAGTTCTTC